What follows describes a single T cell receptor (beta chain). Per the original data handling: Amplification of reference gene primers was used by the study to estimate nucleated cell counts. Clones were read by immunoSEQ multiplex PCR, and TCRdb kept only the in-frame ones, dropping some. The D gene and trimming were derived from the DNA, and the V and J assignments and clone size from that table. Of some 110,000 clones listed, 80% to 90% are singletons. Trimming took 7 bases from V and 2 from J, leaving 19 bases between them. The germline V gene encodes CDR1 LNHDA and CDR2 SQIVND (reference sequence). This CDR3 has 16 residues. The sample belongs to a study of blood T cell repertoires in COVID-19. Turning to the study itself: COVID-19 samples, acute and convalescent, were from the United States, Italy and Spain. Nucleic acid was either cDNA or gDNA, and it came from T cells, B-cell-depleted T cells, or PBMCs.

The sequence was collected from an older man who had recovered from COVID-19. The chain uses TRBV19 and TRBJ2-3; D is possibly TRBD2 (6 bases). The sample was peripheral blood. The CDR3 sequence: CASTRQAAGFTDTQYF. CDR3 sequence (DNA): TGTGCCAGTACGCGGCAGGCGGCGGGGTTCACAGATACGCAGTATTTT.